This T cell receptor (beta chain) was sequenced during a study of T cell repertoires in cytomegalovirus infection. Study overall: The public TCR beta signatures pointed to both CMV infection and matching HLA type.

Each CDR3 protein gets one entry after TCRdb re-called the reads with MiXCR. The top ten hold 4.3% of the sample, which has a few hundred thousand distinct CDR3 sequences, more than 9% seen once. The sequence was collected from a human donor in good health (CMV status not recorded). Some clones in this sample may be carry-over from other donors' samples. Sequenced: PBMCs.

CDR3 nucleotide sequence: TGTGCCAGCAGTGACCTGGGAGGAAGTGAGCAGTTCTTC. Protein sequence: CASSDLGGSEQFF. This chain joins TRBV2 and TRBJ2-1, with D maybe TRBD2 (6 bases). The germline CDR1 and CDR2 sequences are SNHLY and FYNNEI. There are 13 residues in the CDR3. Trimming cost V 3 bases and J 9 bases, with 12 bases left between them.